These 9 T cell receptor beta chains were sequenced from one sample in a study of blood T cell repertoires in COVID-19. Method: immunoSEQ multiplex PCR; TCRdb's copy keeps in-frame clones and lacks some. This table holds about 300,000 clones, 86% found once. Sequenced: PBMCs or T cells enriched from blood (not recorded which). Receptors were obtained from a woman in her late teens or twenties who had recovered from COVID-19.

V usage is TRBV28 and J usage is TRBJ1-1; D is unresolved. Germline V gene sequence: CDR1 MDHEN, CDR2 SYDVKM. Trimming took off 1 base at V and 1 base at J, with 7 bases between the two ends. The CDR3 is 14 residues long. The CDR3 DNA sequence: TGTGCCAGCAGTTTATTGGCAGGGAACACTGAAGCTTTCTTT. It yields the protein CASSLLAGNTEAFF.

The gene calls are TRBV5-5 and TRBJ2-1; D unclear. This CDR3 comprises 14 residues. Per the germline V gene, CDR1 is SGHKS and CDR2 is YYEKEE (reference sequence). Trimming took 1 base from V and 3 from J, leaving 8 bases between them. Here the CDR3 reads CASSLLLLYNEQFF. The CDR3 bases are TGTGCCAGCAGCTTGCTACTACTCTACAATGAGCAGTTCTTC. The whole variable domain, filled in from reference TRBV5-5 and TRBJ2-1, reads DAGVTQSPTHLIKTRGQQVTLRCSPISGHKSVSWYQQVLGQGPQFIFQYYEKEERGRGNFPDRFSARQFPNYSSELNVNALLLGDSALYLCASSLLLLYNEQFFGPGTRLTVL.

The chain links TRBV29-1 to TRBJ2-1; 9 nucleotides match TRBD2. J lost 4 bases, V lost 3 bases, and 4 bases had no gene match. From germline, CDR1 is SQVTM and CDR2 ANQGSEA. The CDR3 loop spans 14 amino acids. The CDR3 is CSVEGTSSYNEQFF. CDR3 nucleotides: TGCAGCGTTGAGGGGACTAGCTCTTACAATGAGCAGTTCTTC.

This clone was picked up a small number of times. This chain connects TRBV29-1 to TRBJ2-2, with D perhaps matching TRBD1 (5 bases). Trimming took off 3 bases at V and 4 bases at J, with 6 bases between the two ends. Germline CDR1 and CDR2: SQVTM and ANQGSEA. This CDR3 is built from 12 residues. The chain's CDR3 is CSVEGRTGELFF. Written as DNA, the CDR3 is TGCAGCGTTGAGGGGCGCACCGGGGAGCTGTTTTTT.

The J gene is TRBJ2-7, the V gene TRBV15; 11 bases agree with TRBD1. The V segment lost 6 bases and the J segment 2 bases; nucleotides outside the gene matches: 6. Looked up from germline, CDR1 is LNHNV and CDR2 is YYDKDF (reference sequence). The CDR3 spans 15 residues. The CDR3 DNA reads as TGTGCCACCAGAGACGGACAGGGGGCTCCCTACGAGCAGTACTTC. Translating it yields CATRDGQGAPYEQYF.

This chain uses TRBV12-5 with TRBJ2-5; D may be TRBD1 (6 bases). This CDR3 is 15 amino acids long. In germline, CDR1 is LGHNT, CDR2 FRNRAP. Trimming left V 2 bases short and J 4 bases short, with 14 bases between. Here the CDR3 reads CASGLLGRGRETQYF. In DNA form, the CDR3 reads TGTGCTAGTGGTTTGTTGGGCAGGGGAAGAGAGACCCAGTACTTC. The full variable domain, completed using reference TRBV12-5 and TRBJ2-5, is DARVTQTPRHKVTEMGQEVTMRCQPILGHNTVFWYRQTMMQGLELLAYFRNRAPLDDSGMPKDRFSAEMPDATLATLKIQPSEPRDSAVYFCASGLLGRGRETQYFGPGTRLLVL.

The chain carries TRBV7-3 and TRBJ1-2; 11 nucleotides agree with TRBD1. Germline V lookup: CDR1 SGHTA, CDR2 FQGTGA. V gave up 2 bases and J gave up 6 bases; unmatched junction bases: 8. CDR3 size: 16 residues. CDR3 in DNA: TGTGCCAGCAGCTTAGGGGGACAGGGGGACTATAATGGCTACACCTTC. Amino acids: CASSLGGQGDYNGYTF.

The chain carries TRBV7-7 and TRBJ2-7; 8 nucleotides align to TRBD2. Germline values: CDR1 SSHAT, CDR2 FNYEAQ (reference sequence). With 5 bases clipped from V and 0 bases from J, the junction kept 3 bases outside the gene matches. The CDR3 has 14 residues. Written as DNA, the CDR3 is TGTGCCAGCAGCCCTACTAGCGGCTCCTACGAGCAGTACTTC. Its protein product is CASSPTSGSYEQYF.

The chain links TRBV4-1 to TRBJ1-1, with D unresolved. The CDR3 is made up of 14 amino acids. V was shortened by 1 base and J by 0 bases, with 6 bases between the two germline ends. The germline V gene encodes CDR1 MGHRA and CDR2 YSYEKL. The CDR3 coding sequence is TGCGCCAGCAGCCAAGCCCTAATGAACACTGAAGCTTTCTTT. This gives the protein CASSQALMNTEAFF.